The 8 T cell receptor beta chains in this list originate from one sample, sequenced in a study of blood T cell repertoires in COVID-19. Sequencing used immunoSEQ multiplex PCR; TCRdb keeps in-frame clones, though not all of them. The sample contains fewer than 200,000 clones, about 80% of which appear only once. The sequenced sample consisted of peripheral blood. These receptors all stem from a woman between 70 and 85 years old with acute or convalescent COVID-19.

The chain carries TRBV5-1 and TRBJ2-1; 7 bases map to TRBD2. V trimming: 2 bases; J trimming: 0 bases; junction bases outside the gene matches: 5. CDR1 SGHRS and CDR2 YFSETQ come from the germline V gene. CDR3 length: 16 residues. The CDR3 DNA reads as TGCGCCAGCAGCTTAGACTGGACTAGCTCCTACAATGAGCAGTTCTTC. Translating gives CASSLDWTSSYNEQFF.

V and J are TRBV6-5 and TRBJ2-1; 10 bases map to TRBD1. Germline V lookup: CDR1 MNHEY, CDR2 SVGAGI. V gave up 8 bases and J gave up 3 bases; unmatched junction bases: 4. The CDR3 covers 14 residues. Written as DNA, the CDR3 is TGTGCCAGCCAAGGGACAGGGGACTACAATGAGCAGTTCTTC. It codes for CASQGTGDYNEQFF.

In this sample, this clone turned up once. CDR3 in DNA: TGTGCCAGCAGCCCCAACGGGGGGGCTCTATATAATGAGCAGTTCTTC. Its protein is CASSPNGGALYNEQFF. This chain uses TRBV7-6 with TRBJ2-1, with TRBD2 matching 8 bases. V shed 5 bases, J shed 7 bases, and the junction held 13 bases outside the gene matches. The CDR3 runs 16 residues. Germline assignment: CDR1 SGHVS and CDR2 FNYEAQ.

The chain carries TRBV13 and TRBJ1-2; D is ambiguous. Trimming stripped 3 bases from V and 5 bases from J, with 7 bases between. There are 12 residues in the CDR3. Per germline, CDR1 PRHDT and CDR2 FYEKMQ (reference sequence). The CDR3 DNA reads as TGTGCCAGCAGCTTTTGGCAGTATGGCTACACCTTC. Translating gives CASSFWQYGYTF.

The chain uses TRBV27 and TRBJ2-1; no clear D gene. CDR3 length equals 13 residues. The germline gives CDR1 MNHEY, CDR2 SMNVEV (reference sequence). The V end was cut by 3 bases, the J end by 8 bases, with 11 bases between. The CDR3 region is CASSFLVSYEQFF. In DNA form, the CDR3 reads TGTGCCAGCAGTTTTCTAGTTTCATATGAGCAGTTCTTC.

The chain uses TRBV28 and TRBJ1-1, with no clear D. The germline gives CDR1 MDHEN, CDR2 SYDVKM. The CDR3 length is 13 residues. V was trimmed by 7 bases and J by 1 base, leaving 10 bases between them. CDR3 sequence reads: CASTLQKNTEAFF. In nucleotides, the CDR3 is TGTGCCAGCACCCTTCAGAAGAACACTGAAGCTTTCTTT.

The V and J genes are TRBV29-1 and TRBJ2-1; TRBD2 might be the D (5 bases). The CDR3 sequence is 15 residues long. CDR1 SQVTM and CDR2 ANQGSEA come from the germline V gene. Between the trimmed V and J ends, which lost 3 bases and 1 base, there was a span of 13 bases. CDR3 sequence: CSVESLARSYNEQFF. The DNA of the CDR3 is TGCAGCGTTGAGTCCCTAGCTAGGTCCTACAATGAGCAGTTCTTC.

This clone was counted a single time. V is TRBV6-2 or TRBV6-3 and J is TRBJ2-4; 9 bases align to TRBD1. CDR1 MNHEY and CDR2 SVGEGT come from the germline V gene. CDR3 size: 17 residues. Losses at the gene ends were 2 bases for V and 8 bases for J; bases not matched to a gene: 13. For the CDR3, the DNA is TGTGCCAGCAGTTACCGGGACCGGGACAGGGATAAGTACATTCAGTACTTC. This codes for CASSYRDRDRDKYIQYF.